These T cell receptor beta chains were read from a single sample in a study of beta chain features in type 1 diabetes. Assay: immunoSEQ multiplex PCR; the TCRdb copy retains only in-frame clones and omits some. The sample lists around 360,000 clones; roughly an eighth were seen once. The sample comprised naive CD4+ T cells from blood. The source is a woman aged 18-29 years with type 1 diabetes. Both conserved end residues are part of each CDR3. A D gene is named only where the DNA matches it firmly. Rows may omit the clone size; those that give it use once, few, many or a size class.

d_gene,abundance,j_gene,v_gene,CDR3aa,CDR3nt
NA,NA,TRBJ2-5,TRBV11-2,CASVARGLEETQYF,TGTGCCAGCGTGGCGCGGGGGCTGGAAGAGACCCAGTACTTC
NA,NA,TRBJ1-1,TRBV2,CATSDPTGNTEAFF,TGTGCCACCTCGGACCCGACAGGGAACACTGAAGCTTTCTTT
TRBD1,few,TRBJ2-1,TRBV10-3,CATLGQADGKKNEQFF,TGTGCCACCCTGGGACAGGCGGACGGAAAGAAAAATGAGCAGTTCTTC
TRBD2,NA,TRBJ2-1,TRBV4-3,CASSQEGLAGGEQFF,TGCGCCAGCAGCCAAGAGGGACTAGCAGGAGGTGAGCAGTTCTTC
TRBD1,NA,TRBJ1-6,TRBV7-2,CASSAVTGTVGSPLHF,TGTGCCAGCAGCGCCGTAACCGGGACAGTAGGTTCACCCCTCCACTTT
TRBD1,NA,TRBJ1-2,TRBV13,CASSLGLTGYGYTF,TGTGCCAGCAGCTTAGGCCTGACAGGGTATGGCTACACCTTC
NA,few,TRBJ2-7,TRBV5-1,CASSLNSYEQYF,TGCGCCAGCAGCTTAAACAGCTACGAGCAGTACTTC
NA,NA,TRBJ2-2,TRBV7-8,CASSLGASTGELFF,TGTGCCAGCAGCTTGGGCGCGAGCACCGGGGAGCTGTTTTTT
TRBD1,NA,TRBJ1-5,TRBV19,CASSIGGQGNQPQHF,TGTGCCAGTAGTATCGGGGGACAGGGCAATCAGCCCCAGCATTTT
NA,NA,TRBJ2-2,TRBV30,CAWSVEGAGGELFF,TGTGCCTGGAGTGTGGAGGGGGCGGGCGGGGAGCTGTTTTTT
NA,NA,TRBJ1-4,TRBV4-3,CASSQDIGENEKLFF,TGCGCCAGCAGCCAAGATATCGGGGAGAATGAAAAACTGTTTTTT
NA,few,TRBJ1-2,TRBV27,CASSNRDSYGYTF,TGTGCCAGCAGCAACAGGGATAGCTATGGCTACACCTTC
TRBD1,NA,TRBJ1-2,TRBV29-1,CSAADRAPYGYTF,TGCAGCGCCGCGGACAGGGCTCCTTATGGCTACACCTTC
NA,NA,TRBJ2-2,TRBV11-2,CASSLDRAGELFF,TGTGCCAGCAGCTTAGATCGGGCCGGGGAGCTGTTTTTT
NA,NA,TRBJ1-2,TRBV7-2,CASSSALALYGYTF,TGTGCCAGCAGTTCAGCGCTGGCCCTCTATGGCTACACCTTC
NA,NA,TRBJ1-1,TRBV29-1,CSLGGMNTEAFF,TGCAGCCTCGGAGGGATGAACACTGAAGCTTTCTTT
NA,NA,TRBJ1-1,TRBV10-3,CAISESERPEAFF,TGTGCCATCAGTGAAAGTGAGAGGCCTGAAGCTTTCTTT
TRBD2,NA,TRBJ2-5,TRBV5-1,CASSLGDYQETQYF,TGCGCCAGCAGCTTGGGGGACTATCAAGAGACCCAGTACTTC
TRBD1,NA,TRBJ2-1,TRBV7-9,CASSSPGQGNEQFF,TGTGCCAGCAGCTCCCCAGGACAGGGCAATGAGCAGTTCTTC
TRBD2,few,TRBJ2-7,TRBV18,CASSPPGLAGVYEQYF,TGTGCCAGCTCACCACCGGGACTAGCGGGAGTGTACGAGCAGTACTTC
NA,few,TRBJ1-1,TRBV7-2,CASSPGHSNTEAFF,TGTGCCAGCAGCCCAGGACACTCGAACACTGAAGCTTTCTTT
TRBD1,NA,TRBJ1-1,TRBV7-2,CASSPDRVDTEAFF,TGTGCCAGCAGCCCGGACAGGGTCGACACTGAAGCTTTCTTT
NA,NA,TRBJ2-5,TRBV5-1,CASSPGPGGLETQYF,TGCGCCAGCAGCCCCGGCCCCGGGGGGCTTGAGACCCAGTACTTC
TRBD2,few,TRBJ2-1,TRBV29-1,CSTRAGVLVNEQFF,TGCAGCACCCGAGCGGGAGTATTGGTCAATGAGCAGTTCTTC
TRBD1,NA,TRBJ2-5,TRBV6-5,CASSLGQGEETQYF,TGTGCCAGCAGCCTAGGACAGGGAGAAGAGACCCAGTACTTC
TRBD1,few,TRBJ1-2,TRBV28,CASWGDRGQYGYTF,TGTGCCAGCTGGGGGGACAGGGGGCAATATGGCTACACCTTC
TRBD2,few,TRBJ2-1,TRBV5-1,CASSLASGASYNEQFF,TGCGCCAGCAGCTTGGCAAGCGGGGCCTCCTACAATGAGCAGTTCTTC
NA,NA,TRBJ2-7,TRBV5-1,CASSLGGYEQYF,TGCGCCAGCAGCTTGGGAGGCTACGAGCAGTACTTC
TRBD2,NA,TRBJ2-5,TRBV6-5,CASSYPTSGGTETQYF,TGTGCCAGCAGTTACCCGACTAGCGGGGGGACAGAGACCCAGTACTTC